One T cell receptor (beta chain) is described in this entry. Antigen: not known. Through a sample-barcoded 5' primer and a J-beta primer mix, a second PCR was run for roughly 7 to 11 cycles. MiXCR was run by TCRdb on the 5' RACE reads, yielding one entry per CDR3 protein. Of some 670,000 distinct CDR3 sequences listed, roughly half are singletons. The data are from a study of blood T cells in healthy people across ages. Study summary: With template switching, about one barcoded beta molecule was captured per two T cells.

The study's findings and limits: Estimates drawn from one million T cells were deemed to understate diversity.

Germline V gene sequence: CDR1 SNHLY, CDR2 FYNNEI. The CDR3 extends over 14 amino acids. The V and J ends lost 5 bases and 9 bases respectively, with 17 bases between them. The gene calls are TRBV2 and TRBJ2-1; a weak D match, TRBD2 (6 bases). Sequencing used blood. The source of this sequence is a woman of 80 years or more in good health. In nucleotides, the CDR3 is TGTGCCAGCAGTCGGGGCCCTAGCGTGGCTGAGCAGTTCTTC. Its translation is CASSRGPSVAEQFF.